This T cell receptor (beta chain) was identified in a study of blood T cell repertoires in COVID-19. Study at large: Sites across the United States, Italy and Spain contributed samples from acute and convalescent COVID-19.

Trimming took 7 bases from V and 11 from J, leaving 23 bases between them. The CDR3 extends over 14 amino acids. Per the germline V gene, CDR1 is MDHEN and CDR2 is SYDVKM. Sequencing used immunoSEQ multiplex PCR; TCRdb keeps in-frame clones, though not all of them. The sample lists some 260,000 clones, over 80% occurring once. Assignment of participants to cohorts was predicated upon participant-reported clinical history. Sequencing was carried out using PBMCs or T cells enriched from blood (not recorded which). This chain uses TRBV28 with TRBJ1-1, with a tentative D call TRBD1 (6 bases). This sequence originates from a woman aged 18-29 years who had recovered from COVID-19. DNA of the CDR3: TGTGCCAGCACTACCACGTGGCGGGGGGCCGCGGCTTTCTTT. This translates into CASTTTWRGAAAFF.